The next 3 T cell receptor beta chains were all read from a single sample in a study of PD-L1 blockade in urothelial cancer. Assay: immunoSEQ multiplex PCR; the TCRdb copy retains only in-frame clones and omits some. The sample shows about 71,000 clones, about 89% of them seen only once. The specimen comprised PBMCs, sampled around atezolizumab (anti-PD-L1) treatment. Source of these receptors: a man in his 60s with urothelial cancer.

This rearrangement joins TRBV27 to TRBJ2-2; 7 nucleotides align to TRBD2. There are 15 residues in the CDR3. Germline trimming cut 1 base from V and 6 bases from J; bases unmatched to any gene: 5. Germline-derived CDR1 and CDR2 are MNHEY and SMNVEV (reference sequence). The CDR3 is CASSLWEGTAGELFF. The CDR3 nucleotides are TGTGCCAGCAGTTTATGGGAGGGAACGGCCGGGGAGCTGTTTTTT.

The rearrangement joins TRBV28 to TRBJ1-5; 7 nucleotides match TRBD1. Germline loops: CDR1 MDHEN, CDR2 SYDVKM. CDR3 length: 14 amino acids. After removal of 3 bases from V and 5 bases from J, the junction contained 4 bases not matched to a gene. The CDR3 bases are TGTGCCAGCAGTTTTATAACAGGGGATCAGCCCCAGCATTTT. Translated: CASSFITGDQPQHF.

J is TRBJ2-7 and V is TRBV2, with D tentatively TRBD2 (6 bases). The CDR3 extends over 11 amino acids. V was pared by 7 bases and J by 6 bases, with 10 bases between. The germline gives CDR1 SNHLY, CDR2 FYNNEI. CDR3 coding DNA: TGTGCCAGCACCCGGGGGACCGAGCAGTACTTC. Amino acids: CASTRGTEQYF.